These 25 T cell receptor beta chains came from one sample sequenced in a study of shared clonotypes between healthy human individuals. Naive CD8 cells were CD45RO-negative, positively selected for CCR7, excluding terminally differentiated effector memory CD45RA+ cells. Clones were read by immunoSEQ multiplex PCR, and TCRdb kept only the in-frame ones, dropping some. This sample has fewer than 1 million clones, with 95% to 97% found just once. Sequenced material: naive CD8+ T cells sorted from blood. The receptor source for this set is a man aged 30 to 39 in good health.

V usage is TRBV28 and J usage is TRBJ1-4; D remains unclear. CDR3 length: 14 residues. Per the germline V gene, CDR1 is MDHEN and CDR2 is SYDVKM. The V and J ends lost 7 bases and 5 bases respectively, with 14 bases between them. Written as DNA, the CDR3 is TGTGCCAGCACTATTTTAGCGGGGAATGAAAAACTGTTTTTT. The encoded protein is CASTILAGNEKLFF.

This clone showed up just once. The chain links TRBV5-4 to TRBJ2-7; D is perhaps TRBD1 (5 bases). Germline-derived CDR1 and CDR2 are SGHNT and YYREEE (reference sequence). CDR3 length: 14 residues. V lost 5 bases and J 2 bases, leaving 14 bases between the germline ends. CDR3 bases: TGTGCCAGCAGGCTACGGCAGGACACCTACGAGCAGTACTTC. This sequence encodes CASRLRQDTYEQYF.

This chain joins TRBV7-8 and TRBJ2-7; TRBD2 aligns across 13 bases. Unmatched junction bases numbered 16, after V lost 8 bases and J lost 3 bases. The CDR3 runs 18 residues. Germline V gene sequence: CDR1 SGHVS, CDR2 FQNEAQ. The CDR3 loop reads CASLRTSGSSTGDYEQYF. The CDR3 DNA follows: TGTGCCAGCCTAAGGACTAGCGGGAGTTCTACTGGAGACTACGAGCAGTACTTC.

The rearrangement links TRBV7-9 to TRBJ2-1; D remains ambiguous. Trimming removed 7 bases from V and 1 base from J, with 14 bases in between. Germline values: CDR1 SEHNR, CDR2 FQNEAQ (reference sequence). The CDR3 has 15 residues. The CDR3 loop reads CASIPVGPSYNEQFF. The DNA for the CDR3 is TGTGCCAGCATTCCTGTCGGGCCTTCCTACAATGAGCAGTTCTTC. Drawing the rest from reference TRBV7-9 and TRBJ2-1, the complete variable domain is DTGVSQNPRHKITKRGQNVTFRCDPISEHNRLYWYRQTLGQGPEFLTYFQNEAQLEKSRLLSDRFSAERPKGSFSTLEIQRTEQGDSAMYLCASIPVGPSYNEQFFGPGTRLTVL.

The CDR3 protein is CASSLTGGNEQFF. CDR3 DNA sequence: TGTGCCAGCAGCCTAACAGGGGGCAATGAGCAGTTCTTC. The chain links TRBV14 to TRBJ2-1; 8 nucleotides align to TRBD1. Trimming removed 4 bases from V and 6 bases from J; junction bases left unmatched: 2. The CDR3 extends over 13 amino acids. Germline assignment: CDR1 SGHDN and CDR2 FVKESK.

The CDR3 spells CASSGTSGTYEQYF. As DNA, the CDR3 is TGTGCCAGCAGTGGGACTAGCGGAACCTACGAGCAGTACTTC. This chain links TRBV14 with TRBJ2-7; 11 bases are shared with TRBD2. There are 14 residues in the CDR3. Germline values: CDR1 SGHDN, CDR2 FVKESK. V gave up 6 bases and J gave up 2 bases; unmatched junction bases: 3.

The chain recombines TRBV12-5 with TRBJ2-1, with D hard to call. The germline gives CDR1 LGHNT, CDR2 FRNRAP. V lost 2 bases to trimming and J lost 9 bases, with 8 bases between them. The CDR3 extends over 12 amino acids. CDR3 coding DNA: TGTGCTAGTGGTTTGACCCCGTCTGAGCAGTTCTTC. This sequence encodes CASGLTPSEQFF.

The genes are TRBV11-2 and TRBJ2-1; TRBD2 matches at 13 bases. Trimming cost V 2 bases and J 7 bases; bases outside gene matches: 14. Looked up from germline, CDR1 is SGHAT and CDR2 is FQNNGV. The CDR3 is 19 amino acids. CDR3 region: CASSLRPGTSGRAGNEQFF. The CDR3 DNA reads TGTGCCAGCAGCTTAAGGCCGGGTACTAGCGGGAGGGCAGGGAATGAGCAGTTCTTC.

The gene calls are TRBV9 and TRBJ1-1, with TRBD1 matching over 9 bases. CDR1 and CDR2 (germline): SGDLS, YYNGEE. V was clipped by 7 bases and J by 0 bases; unmatched bases: 1. The CDR3 runs to 13 residues. CDR3 in DNA: TGTGCCAGCGGACAGGGGATGAACACTGAAGCTTTCTTT. It specifies CASGQGMNTEAFF.

The chain couples TRBV29-1 to TRBJ2-4; D is possibly TRBD1 (5 bases). The CDR3 extends over 16 amino acids. Germline assignment: CDR1 SQVTM and CDR2 ANQGSEA. V lost 4 bases to trimming and J lost 0 bases, with 16 bases between them. CDR3 loop: CSVAFPQELAKNIQYF. The CDR3 DNA reads TGCAGCGTTGCTTTCCCACAGGAGCTAGCCAAAAACATTCAGTACTTC. The full variable domain, rest sourced from reference TRBV29-1 and TRBJ2-4, is SAVISQKPSRDICQRGTSLTIQCQVDSQVTMMFWYRQQPGQSLTLIATANQGSEATYESGFVIDKFPISRPNLTFSTLTVSNMSPEDSSIYLCSVAFPQELAKNIQYFGAGTRLSVL.

This chain joins TRBV29-1 and TRBJ2-5, with D perhaps matching TRBD2 (5 bases). Germline V gene lookup returns CDR1 SQVTM and CDR2 ANQGSEA. This CDR3 spans 13 amino acids. The V end was cut by 3 bases, the J end by 2 bases, with 10 bases between. The CDR3 loop is CSVELANQETQYF. For the CDR3, the DNA is TGCAGCGTTGAGTTAGCGAATCAAGAGACCCAGTACTTC.

The chain's CDR3 is CASSSDRTYSYEQYF. In DNA, the CDR3 is TGCGCCAGCAGCTCCGACAGAACCTACTCCTACGAGCAGTACTTC. The chain couples TRBV5-1 to TRBJ2-7; TRBD1 might be the D (5 bases). Trimming pared 3 bases from V and 0 bases from J, leaving 13 bases between. The CDR3 spans 15 residues. Germline CDR1 reads SGHRS; CDR2 reads YFSETQ. The full variable domain, its missing parts supplied by reference TRBV5-1 and TRBJ2-7, is KAGVTQTPRYLIKTRGQQVTLSCSPISGHRSVSWYQQTPGQGLQFLFEYFSETQRNKGNFPGRFSGRQFSNSRSEMNVSTLELGDSALYLCASSSDRTYSYEQYFGPGTRLTVT.

Notes on this clone: This CDR3 is also generated by other DNA sequences in the sample. This chain joins TRBV5-1 and TRBJ2-7; D is undetermined. The V gene lost 0 bases and the J gene lost 1 base, with 5 bases spanning the gap. This CDR3 spans 13 amino acids. The V gene's germline CDR1 is SGHRS and CDR2 YFSETQ. CDR3 sequence: CASSLDTSYEQYF. The CDR3 bases are TGCGCCAGCAGCTTGGACACGTCCTACGAGCAGTACTTC.

The rearrangement uses TRBV30 and TRBJ2-7; the D call may be TRBD1 or TRBD2 (5 bases each). Trimming took off 1 base at V and 0 bases at J, with 13 bases between the two ends. Germline CDR1 reads GTSNPN; CDR2 reads SVGIG (reference sequence). The CDR3 is 15 residues long. CDR3 protein: CAWSDPPGSSYEQYF. CDR3 coding DNA: TGTGCCTGGAGTGATCCTCCAGGGAGCTCCTACGAGCAGTACTTC.

Concerning this clone itself: Other DNA variants within this sample encode the same CDR3. This chain links TRBV4-1 with TRBJ1-5; the D gene is possibly TRBD1 (5 bases). CDR1 is MGHRA and CDR2 is YSYEKL in the germline V gene. The CDR3 extends over 15 amino acids. V was pared by 0 bases and J by 1 base, with 7 bases between. Here the CDR3 DNA reads TGCGCCAGCAGCCAAGATCAGGGAAGCAATCAGCCCCAGCATTTT. It encodes CASSQDQGSNQPQHF.

The gene calls are TRBV19 and TRBJ2-1; the D gene is possibly TRBD2 (5 bases). Germline V gene lookup returns CDR1 LNHDA and CDR2 SQIVND (reference sequence). Trimming removed 5 bases from V and 4 bases from J, with 15 bases in between. This CDR3 is 15 amino acids long. This CDR3 is CASSPLAGVYNEQFF. CDR3 nucleotide sequence: TGTGCCAGTAGTCCTCTAGCCGGGGTTTACAATGAGCAGTTCTTC.

The CDR3: CASSYTEGTYNEQFF. CDR3 nucleotides: TGTGCCAGCAGTTACACGGAGGGAACCTACAATGAGCAGTTCTTC. The chain combines TRBV28 with TRBJ2-1; TRBD2 might be the D (6 bases). CDR3 length equals 15 residues. CDR1 is MDHEN, CDR2 SYDVKM, per germline. The V end lost 4 bases, the J end lost 2 bases, and 12 bases lay between the germline ends. Variable domain in full (rest from reference TRBV28 and TRBJ2-1): DVKVTQSSRYLVKRTGEKVFLECVQDMDHENMFWYRQDPGLGLRLIYFSYDVKMKEKGDIPEGYSVSREKKERFSLILESASTNQTSMYLCASSYTEGTYNEQFFGPGTRLTVL.

The V gene is TRBV7-8, the J gene TRBJ2-3; D is uncertain. Germline CDR1 is SGHVS and CDR2 is FQNEAQ. With 5 bases removed from V and 6 bases from J, the gap between germline ends came to 12 bases. This CDR3 contains 13 residues. This chain's CDR3 is CASSPYYEDTQYF. DNA of the CDR3: TGTGCCAGCAGCCCATACTACGAGGATACGCAGTATTTT.

The chain couples TRBV4-1 to TRBJ1-2; D ambiguous. CDR1 MGHRA and CDR2 YSYEKL come from the germline V gene. This CDR3 region has 16 residues. Between the trimmed V and J ends, which lost 6 bases and 3 bases, there was a span of 20 bases. CDR3 region: CASSLNQGQADYGYTF. The CDR3 region has the DNA TGCGCCAGCAGTCTTAACCAAGGGCAGGCGGACTATGGCTACACCTTC.

This chain links TRBV2 with TRBJ1-3; D is unresolved. Germline CDR1 SNHLY, CDR2 FYNNEI. V was clipped by 0 bases and J by 0 bases, with 9 bases between them. The CDR3 totals 16 residues. CDR3 nucleotides: TGTGCCAGCAGTGAAGCGCGGGCGGACTCTGGAAACACCATATATTTT. Amino acid sequence: CASSEARADSGNTIYF.

The J gene is TRBJ2-2, the V gene TRBV9; D is possibly TRBD2 (6 bases). Germline V gives CDR1 SGDLS, CDR2 YYNGEE. This CDR3 has 16 amino acids. Trimming took 3 bases from V and 5 from J, leaving 17 bases between them. The CDR3 sequence is CASSASSGTETGELFF. The CDR3 coding sequence is TGTGCCAGCAGCGCTTCTTCGGGGACTGAAACCGGGGAGCTGTTTTTT.

In regard to this clone: The same CDR3 arises from other DNA sequences in this sample as well. This chain joins TRBV9 and TRBJ2-5; TRBD2 matches at 10 bases. J lost 5 bases, V lost 0 bases, and 7 bases had no gene match. From germline, CDR1 is SGDLS and CDR2 YYNGEE. The CDR3 has 16 amino acids. The chain's CDR3 is CASSVGLAGVRETQYF. The CDR3 DNA reads TGTGCCAGCAGCGTAGGGCTAGCGGGAGTACGTGAGACCCAGTACTTC.

The chain recombines TRBV5-1 with TRBJ2-7; TRBD1 is a possible D gene (6 bases). V lost 1 base and J 3 bases, leaving 11 bases between the germline ends. CDR1 and CDR2 from the germline V gene are SGHRS and YFSETQ. The CDR3 is 14 amino acids. CDR3 loop: CASSLTPQGYEQYF. DNA of the CDR3: TGCGCCAGCAGCTTGACCCCACAGGGCTACGAGCAGTACTTC.

A single count supports this clone. The genes are TRBV27 and TRBJ2-5, with D possibly TRBD1 on 6 matching bases. Germline V lookup: CDR1 MNHEY, CDR2 SMNVEV (reference sequence). V was shortened by 6 bases and J by 2 bases, with 13 bases between the two germline ends. The CDR3 runs 14 residues. The CDR3 DNA is TGTGCCAGCAGCCACCGGGACAATCAAGAGACCCAGTACTTC. As protein: CASSHRDNQETQYF.

This clone is a singleton in its sample. The rearrangement joins TRBV7-9 to TRBJ1-3; weak D call: TRBD1 (5 bases). In germline, CDR1 is SEHNR, CDR2 FQNEAQ (reference sequence). The CDR3 spans 14 residues. With 0 bases removed from V and 2 bases from J, the gap between germline ends came to 5 bases. The CDR3 loop reads CASSLAGAGNTIYF. The CDR3 DNA follows: TGTGCCAGCAGCTTAGCAGGGGCTGGAAACACCATATATTTT.